The 21 T cell receptor beta chains in this list originate from one sample, sequenced in a study of blood T cell repertoires in COVID-19. Only in-frame clones appear in the TCRdb table, and some are missing; sequencing was by immunoSEQ multiplex PCR. The table includes about 180,000 clones, around 85% detected once. The sequenced sample consisted of PBMCs or T cells enriched from blood (not recorded which). These TCRs come from a middle-aged man who had recovered from COVID-19.

The sample holds a few counts of this clone. The rearrangement links TRBV9 to TRBJ2-3, with TRBD1 identical over 10 bases. V was pared by 5 bases and J by 5 bases, with 5 bases of the junction left unmatched. This CDR3 region has 14 residues. Per the germline V gene, CDR1 is SGDLS and CDR2 is YYNGEE. The CDR3 sequence: CASRGDRGVDTQYF. Written as DNA, the CDR3 is TGTGCCAGCAGGGGGGACAGGGGTGTAGATACGCAGTATTTT.

The rearrangement links TRBV19 to TRBJ1-2; a possible D gene is TRBD1 (6 bases). Per germline, CDR1 LNHDA and CDR2 SQIVND (reference sequence). The ends were cut back, 3 bases at V and 5 bases at J, with 13 bases in the middle. The CDR3 totals 14 residues. The CDR3 region is CASSIAQGTYGYTF. Here the CDR3 DNA reads TGTGCCAGTAGTATCGCGCAGGGGACATATGGCTACACCTTC.

This chain connects TRBV4-1 to TRBJ1-1; D is perhaps TRBD1 (6 bases). V gave up 5 bases and J gave up 0 bases, with 16 bases separating them. The germline CDR1 and CDR2 sequences are MGHRA and YSYEKL. CDR3 length: 16 amino acids. CDR3 DNA: TGCGCCAGCAGCTTCGCCAGGGGAACGATGAACACTGAAGCTTTCTTT. Translating it yields CASSFARGTMNTEAFF.

The chain combines TRBV4-2 with TRBJ2-7; 11 bases line up with TRBD1. Germline values: CDR1 LGHNA, CDR2 YNFKEQ. With 5 bases clipped from V and 5 bases from J, the junction kept 8 bases outside the gene matches. There are 15 residues in the CDR3. CDR3 sequence: CASSYNPGQGDEQYF. CDR3 bases: TGTGCCAGCAGCTATAATCCGGGACAGGGGGACGAGCAGTACTTC.

This chain connects TRBV18 to TRBJ2-5; D might be TRBD1 (6 bases). V lost 3 bases, J lost 3 bases, and 8 bases lay in between. Germline CDR1 KGHSH, CDR2 LQKENI. This CDR3 contains 13 residues. This chain's CDR3 is CASSPRTEETQYF. The DNA for the CDR3 is TGTGCCAGCTCACCCCGGACAGAAGAGACCCAGTACTTC.

This chain connects TRBV19 to TRBJ1-1, with 7 bases aligning to TRBD1. With 8 bases clipped from V and 4 bases from J, the junction kept 7 bases outside the gene matches. Germline-derived CDR1 and CDR2 are LNHDA and SQIVND (reference sequence). This CDR3 has 13 amino acids. DNA of the CDR3: TGTGCCAGTGCTGGGACAGCTGCCACTGAAGCTTTCTTT. Protein: CASAGTAATEAFF.

The table lists this clone with a few counts. The genes are TRBV2 and TRBJ2-7; perhaps TRBD1 as D (6 bases). V was trimmed by 9 bases and J by 2 bases, leaving 14 bases between them. This CDR3 comprises 13 residues. Germline V gene lookup returns CDR1 SNHLY and CDR2 FYNNEI. CDR3: CASLEDRAYEQYF. The DNA for the CDR3 is TGTGCCAGTTTGGAGGACAGAGCCTACGAGCAGTACTTC.

This CDR3 is CATSRDMGQGAASFF. In DNA, the CDR3 is TGTGCCACCAGCAGAGATATGGGGCAGGGGGCAGCTTCGTTCTTC. This chain links TRBV15 with TRBJ2-1, with 8 bases fitting TRBD1. The CDR3 is 15 amino acids. J gave up 15 bases and V 0 bases, and 13 bases lay outside the gene matches. From germline, CDR1 is LNHNV and CDR2 YYDKDF (reference sequence).

The chain combines TRBV7-3 with TRBJ1-3; TRBD1 aligns across 9 bases. Germline CDR1 is SGHTA and CDR2 is FQGTGA. The CDR3 length is 17 residues. V dropped 5 bases and J dropped 4; count of bases not matched to a gene: 12. The CDR3 region has the DNA TGTGCCAGCAGCCCATTACCGGGACAGGGACCCGGAAACACCATATATTTT. This sequence encodes CASSPLPGQGPGNTIYF.

The chain is built from TRBV5-6 and TRBJ1-4, with D perhaps TRBD1 (6 bases). The CDR3 extends over 14 amino acids. The germline V and J ends were trimmed by 3 bases and 3 bases, with 9 bases remaining between them. CDR1 is SGHDT and CDR2 is YYEEEE in the germline V gene. CDR3 bases: TGTGCCAGCAGCTGGGGGCGGGCTAATGAAAAACTGTTTTTT. Translated, it gives CASSWGRANEKLFF.

The V gene is TRBV5-1, the J gene TRBJ1-4, with D possibly being TRBD1 (6 bases). The CDR3 runs 15 residues. Germline CDR1 reads SGHRS; CDR2 reads YFSETQ. Trimming took 5 bases from V and 0 from J, leaving 11 bases between them. CDR3 in amino acids: CASRPRTATNEKLFF. The CDR3 DNA follows: TGCGCCAGCAGGCCGAGGACAGCAACTAATGAAAAACTGTTTTTT.

This chain links TRBV19 with TRBJ1-5; no definite D call. Between the trimmed V and J ends, which lost 4 bases and 4 bases, there was a span of 11 bases. CDR1 is LNHDA, CDR2 SQIVND, per germline (reference sequence). The CDR3 runs to 14 residues. This CDR3 is CASSKRSPNQPQHF. CDR3 nucleotides: TGTGCCAGTAGTAAAAGGAGCCCAAATCAGCCCCAGCATTTT.

The V gene is TRBV28, the J gene TRBJ2-1, with 11 bases that match TRBD2. Germline V CDR1 and CDR2: MDHEN, SYDVKM. J gave up 3 bases and V 2 bases, and 0 bases lay outside the gene matches. The CDR3 is made up of 15 amino acids. CDR3 residues: CASSLLAGGYNEQFF. For the CDR3, the DNA is TGTGCCAGCAGTTTACTAGCGGGAGGCTACAATGAGCAGTTCTTC.

This sequence joins TRBV5-3 and TRBJ1-2, with D perhaps TRBD1 (5 bases). TRBV5-3 is an ORF, and what it does is uncertain. The CDR3 runs 19 residues. With 4 bases removed from V and 0 bases from J, the gap between germline ends came to 25 bases. In nucleotides, the CDR3 is TGTGCCAGAAGCCCCGACCGGGGGAAAGGTAGAGGATCTAACTATGGCTACACCTTC. Translation gives CARSPDRGKGRGSNYGYTF.

The chain employs TRBV6-2 or TRBV6-3 and TRBJ1-1; 8 nucleotides match TRBD1. This CDR3 spans 16 amino acids. J was trimmed by 1 base and V by 6 bases; bases with no gene match: 10. The germline V gene encodes CDR1 MNHEY and CDR2 SVGEGT. CDR3 sequence: CASSPMTGVRNTEAFF. Here the CDR3 DNA reads TGTGCCAGCAGCCCTATGACAGGGGTGAGGAACACTGAAGCTTTCTTT.

The J gene is TRBJ2-2, the V gene TRBV18; D unclear. The CDR3 runs 14 residues. Germline assignment: CDR1 KGHSH and CDR2 LQKENI. V lost 0 bases to trimming and J lost 4 bases, with 6 bases between them. The CDR3 region is CASSPPSLTGELFF. CDR3 DNA: TGTGCCAGCTCACCACCGTCCCTCACCGGGGAGCTGTTTTTT.

The CDR3 sequence is CAWGTGEVHNEQFF. The CDR3 coding sequence is TGTGCCTGGGGGACAGGGGAGGTTCACAATGAGCAGTTCTTC. The chain has TRBV30 and TRBJ2-1, with 10 bases aligning to TRBD1. The CDR3 is made up of 14 amino acids. V was clipped by 5 bases and J by 5 bases; unmatched bases: 6. The germline CDR1 and CDR2 sequences are GTSNPN and SVGIG (reference sequence).

The chain carries TRBV23-1 and TRBJ2-2, with TRBD2 matching over 13 bases. TRBV23-1 is flagged as an ORF with uncertain function. This CDR3 region has 19 residues. V was pared by 4 bases and J by 5 bases, with 13 bases of the junction left unmatched. CDR3 amino acids: CASSLGGTSGAPSTGELFF. CDR3 DNA sequence: TGCGCCAGCAGTCTTGGAGGGACTAGCGGGGCCCCATCAACCGGGGAGCTGTTTTTT.

This clone was picked up a small number of times. The chain joins TRBV6-2 or TRBV6-3 to TRBJ2-5; a possible D gene is TRBD2 (6 bases). V was clipped by 4 bases and J by 5 bases, with 17 bases between them. The CDR3 is 15 residues long. Germline V gene lookup returns CDR1 MNHEY and CDR2 SVGEGT. CDR3 DNA sequence: TGTGCCAGCAGTTCCGCCGAGGGGAGGCTCGAGACCCAGTACTTC. Translating it yields CASSSAEGRLETQYF.

The rearrangement links TRBV2 to TRBJ2-1, with a tentative D call TRBD1 (6 bases). Germline CDR1 and CDR2: SNHLY and FYNNEI. V was clipped by 6 bases and J by 6 bases, with 18 bases between them. The CDR3 sequence is 15 residues long. This CDR3 is CASRADSVWGNEQFF. The DNA for the CDR3 is TGTGCCAGCAGGGCGGACAGTGTCTGGGGCAATGAGCAGTTCTTC.

This sequence joins TRBV19 and TRBJ1-6; D may be TRBD1 (5 bases). Trimming pared 2 bases from V and 7 bases from J, leaving 9 bases between. The CDR3 contains 14 residues. Germline V gene sequence: CDR1 LNHDA, CDR2 SQIVND (reference sequence). CDR3 DNA sequence: TGTGCCAGTAGTATAACAGGAGAGAATTCACCCCTCCACTTT. Amino acid sequence: CASSITGENSPLHF.